In this sample, the clone carrying this TCR beta chain turned up a few times. The data belong to a study of blood T cell repertoires in COVID-19. Study context: Acute and convalescent COVID-19 samples came from the United States, Italy and Spain.

Cohort assignment relied on participant-reported clinical history. The repertoire was sequenced with immunoSEQ multiplex PCR; TCRdb's copy has only in-frame clones and lacks some. The sample has 190,000 or so clones; 80% to 85% are singletons. This TCR was sampled from a man aged 35 to 55 who had recovered from COVID-19. The sequencing input was PBMCs or T cells enriched from blood (not recorded which).

The CDR3 DNA follows: TGTGCCAGCAGCGTAGCGACAGGATCGAACACCGGGGAGCTGTTTTTT. Translating gives CASSVATGSNTGELFF. The chain employs TRBV9 and TRBJ2-2, with D maybe TRBD1 (6 bases). Germline V gives CDR1 SGDLS, CDR2 YYNGEE. The CDR3 is 16 amino acids. Trimming took off 0 bases at V and 0 bases at J, with 9 bases between the two ends.